Reported below is one T cell receptor beta chain. The antigen is unknown. This record comes from a study of post-analysis software for immune sequencing data. The trim removed 4 bases at V and 4 bases at J, leaving 12 bases unmatched. CDR3 size: 17 residues. Germline values: CDR1 SGHRS, CDR2 YFSETQ. Study-level findings and limits: Samples sharing a preparation batch grouped tightly together when assessed by F measure. Normalized Chao1 diversity in multiple sclerosis patients fell significantly below that of controls. Patients had higher frequencies than controls of roughly five TRBV segments, including TRBV5-6, TRBV5-1 and TRBV20-1.

Unique molecular identifiers featured in each of the TCR beta cDNA libraries. TCRdb re-called the PCR reads through MiXCR, storing one row per CDR3 protein. The sample yields roughly 800,000 distinct CDR3 sequences, 53% seen once. The specimen sequenced was blood. The origin of this receptor is a girl between 10 and 17 years old with multiple sclerosis. The chain uses TRBV5-1 and TRBJ2-1, with TRBD2 matching over 9 bases. CDR3 protein: CASSVGLSGGRYNEQFF. In DNA, the CDR3 is TGCGCCAGCAGCGTTGGACTCAGCGGGGGGCGATACAATGAGCAGTTCTTC.